Listed here are 13 T cell receptor beta chains from one sample, sequenced in a study of shared clonotypes between healthy human individuals. TCRdb keeps only in-frame clones here, not all; method: immunoSEQ multiplex PCR. Counted here are roughly 2.5 million clones, about 92% occurring once; the ten biggest clones make up around 0.14%. Sequenced sample: naive CD4+ T cells sorted from blood. The subset was: CD45RA+ positively selected. These receptors were taken from a man aged 18 to 30 in good health.

The chain is built from TRBV7-2 and TRBJ1-1; D not certain. Germline loops: CDR1 SGHTA, CDR2 FQGNSA. Trimming cost V 5 bases and J 1 base, with 8 bases left between them. CDR3 length: 13 amino acids. The CDR3 loop reads CASSTLGNTEAFF. CDR3 coding DNA: TGTGCCAGCAGCACCCTTGGGAACACTGAAGCTTTCTTT.

The J gene is TRBJ2-3, the V gene TRBV30; D call uncertain. Germline V CDR1 and CDR2: GTSNPN, SVGIG (reference sequence). The CDR3 spans 14 residues. Trimming took off 3 bases at V and 0 bases at J, with 10 bases between the two ends. CDR3 in amino acids: CAWRKQPSTDTQYF. The CDR3 coding sequence is TGTGCCTGGAGGAAACAACCTAGCACAGATACGCAGTATTTT.

This chain connects TRBV28 to TRBJ2-7; D gene unclear. The V end lost 8 bases, the J end lost 3 bases, and 11 bases lay between the germline ends. The CDR3 is made up of 12 amino acids. CDR1 MDHEN and CDR2 SYDVKM come from the germline V gene. CDR3 loop: CASRGSLYEQYF. The CDR3 DNA is TGTGCCAGCCGTGGCAGTCTCTACGAGCAGTACTTC. Based on the CDR3 plus reference TRBV28 and TRBJ2-7, the full variable domain is DVKVTQSSRYLVKRTGEKVFLECVQDMDHENMFWYRQDPGLGLRLIYFSYDVKMKEKGDIPEGYSVSREKKERFSLILESASTNQTSMYLCASRGSLYEQYFGPGTRLTVT.

The chain uses TRBV7-2 and TRBJ1-3, with D uncertain. Germline V gene sequence: CDR1 SGHTA, CDR2 FQGNSA. Trimming took off 4 bases at V and 0 bases at J, with 10 bases between the two ends. The CDR3 is 15 residues long. In DNA, the CDR3 is TGTGCCAGCAGCTCTGACGGACTCTCTGGAAACACCATATATTTT. Amino acids: CASSSDGLSGNTIYF. The whole variable domain, filled in from reference TRBV7-2 and TRBJ1-3, reads GAGVSQSPSNKVTEKGKDVELRCDPISGHTALYWYRQSLGQGLEFLIYFQGNSAPDKSGLPSDRFSAERTGGSVSTLTIQRTQQEDSAVYLCASSSDGLSGNTIYFGEGSWLTVV.

V is TRBV5-6 and J is TRBJ2-7, with 7 nucleotides matching TRBD1. The germline gives CDR1 SGHDT, CDR2 YYEEEE. The CDR3 is made up of 13 amino acids. V trimming: 6 bases; J trimming: 3 bases; junction bases outside the gene matches: 6. For the CDR3, the DNA is TGTGCCAGCACCCACAGGGGAAGCTACGAGCAGTACTTC. Translating it yields CASTHRGSYEQYF.

J is TRBJ2-7 and V is TRBV19; D is unresolved. Germline V gives CDR1 LNHDA, CDR2 SQIVND (reference sequence). The CDR3 loop spans 11 amino acids. V shed 3 bases and J shed 6 bases, with 6 bases lying between them. Here the CDR3 reads CASSIATEQYF. CDR3 nucleotides: TGTGCCAGTAGTATCGCGACCGAGCAGTACTTC.

The chain has TRBV19 and TRBJ2-7; TRBD2 matches 11 bases. CDR1 and CDR2 from the germline V gene are LNHDA and SQIVND (reference sequence). The V gene end was trimmed by 5 bases and the J gene end by 3 bases; junction bases not matched to a gene: 6. CDR3 size: 15 residues. The CDR3 coding sequence is TGTGCCAGTAGTTATTTCGGGACTAGCGGCTACGAGCAGTACTTC. Protein product: CASSYFGTSGYEQYF.

The rearrangement links TRBV25-1 to TRBJ2-3; D remains unclear. The germline V and J ends were trimmed by 5 bases and 2 bases, with 11 bases remaining between them. This CDR3 comprises 14 residues. The germline gives CDR1 MGHDK, CDR2 SYGVNS. CDR3 nucleotide sequence: TGTGCCAGCAGTTCGGGTATATCCACAGATACGCAGTATTTT. It encodes CASSSGISTDTQYF. Variable domain in full (rest from reference TRBV25-1 and TRBJ2-3): EADIYQTPRYLVIGTGKKITLECSQTMGHDKMYWYQQDPGMELHLIHYSYGVNSTEKGDLSSESTVSRIRTEHFPLTLESARPSHTSQYLCASSSGISTDTQYFGPGTRLTVL.

The rearrangement joins TRBV15 to TRBJ2-7; 10 positions agree with TRBD1. The CDR3 has 13 residues. With V trimmed by 3 bases and J by 6 bases, 2 bases remained unmatched. Germline V gene data show CDR1 as LNHNV and CDR2 as YYDKDF (reference sequence). The CDR3 DNA is TGTGCCACCAGCAGGGGACAGGGGTCCGAGCAGTACTTC. The encoded protein is CATSRGQGSEQYF.

V gene TRBV10-2 combines with J gene TRBJ2-5; TRBD2 is a possible D gene (5 bases). The germline CDR1 and CDR2 sequences are WSHSY and SAAADI. CDR3 length: 14 amino acids. Trimming took off 6 bases at V and 1 base at J, with 12 bases between the two ends. The CDR3 region is CASRGSRFQETQYF. CDR3 nucleotide sequence: TGCGCCAGCAGGGGGAGCCGCTTCCAAGAGACCCAGTACTTC.

The V call is TRBV11-2, the J call TRBJ1-6; TRBD1 matches at 9 bases. The V gene end was trimmed by 1 base and the J gene end by 7 bases; junction bases not matched to a gene: 5. Per germline, CDR1 SGHAT and CDR2 FQNNGV. The CDR3 sequence is 16 residues long. CDR3 in amino acids: CASSLAGTGNNSPLHF. CDR3 in DNA: TGTGCCAGCAGCTTAGCCGGGACAGGGAACAATTCACCCCTCCACTTT. The entire variable domain, with the rest obtained from reference TRBV11-2 and TRBJ1-6, is as follows: EAGVAQSPRYKIIEKRQSVAFWCNPISGHATLYWYQQILGQGPKLLIQFQNNGVVDDSQLPKDRFSAERLKGVDSTLKIQPAKLEDSAVYLCASSLAGTGNNSPLHFGNGTRLTVT.

J is TRBJ1-4 and V is TRBV5-1, with D unresolved. From germline, CDR1 is SGHRS and CDR2 YFSETQ. V lost 1 base and J lost 7, with 23 bases in between. This CDR3 contains 18 residues. CDR3 sequence: CASSLSLPHIMVSEKLFF. The CDR3 nucleotides are TGCGCCAGCAGCTTGTCACTACCCCACATTATGGTAAGTGAAAAACTGTTTTTT.

In nucleotides, the CDR3 is TGTGCCAGCAGCCGGGACAGGGAAGGGGAGACCCAGTACTTC. As protein: CASSRDREGETQYF. The chain employs TRBV5-6 and TRBJ2-5; 9 nucleotides match TRBD1. This CDR3 comprises 14 residues. Per the germline V gene, CDR1 is SGHDT and CDR2 is YYEEEE. V lost 4 bases, J lost 5 bases, and 6 bases stayed unmatched.